These 13 T cell receptor beta chains were sequenced from one sample in a study of blood T cell repertoires in COVID-19. Some clones are missing from TCRdb's copy, which holds only in-frame ones; the method was immunoSEQ multiplex PCR. The top ten hold 7.5% to 8.5% of the sample, which has roughly 180,000 clones, 79% seen once. Source material: peripheral blood. These receptors were obtained from a woman in her fifties or sixties with COVID-19, enrolled during active disease.

The chain carries TRBV6-5 and TRBJ2-5; D is possibly TRBD1 (5 bases). CDR1 MNHEY and CDR2 SVGAGI come from the germline V gene. Trimming cost V 5 bases and J 2 bases, with 9 bases left between them. This CDR3 contains 13 residues. The CDR3 is CASSRTLQETQYF. CDR3 coding DNA: TGTGCCAGCAGTAGGACACTACAAGAGACCCAGTACTTC.

This chain joins TRBV4-3 and TRBJ2-2; no reliable D call. CDR1 and CDR2 (germline): LGHNA, YSLEER. V gave up 2 bases and J gave up 3 bases, with 7 bases separating them. CDR3 length: 14 amino acids. The CDR3 DNA sequence: TGCGCCAGCAGCCAAACCAGATACACCGGGGAGCTGTTTTTT. Its protein product is CASSQTRYTGELFF.

The chain links TRBV5-1 to TRBJ1-1; the match to TRBD1 covers 9 bases. This CDR3 is built from 15 residues. Germline V gene lookup returns CDR1 SGHRS and CDR2 YFSETQ. The trim removed 0 bases at V and 7 bases at J, leaving 7 bases unmatched. The CDR3, as DNA: TGCGCCAGCAGCTTGGAAGGGACAGGGTTGGATGAAGCTTTCTTT. Translated, it gives CASSLEGTGLDEAFF.

This chain connects TRBV6-6 to TRBJ2-3; the match to TRBD1 covers 7 bases. The CDR3 has 16 residues. The ends lost 0 bases at V and 3 bases at J; junction bases unmatched: 6. The germline CDR1 and CDR2 sequences are MNHNY and SVGAGI (reference sequence). The CDR3 nucleotides read TGTGCCAGCAGTTACTCGGTGACAGGGATTACAGATACGCAGTATTTT. This codes for CASSYSVTGITDTQYF.

The rearrangement uses TRBV14 and TRBJ1-1; 8 bases match TRBD1. Germline V gives CDR1 SGHDN, CDR2 FVKESK. This CDR3 has 13 amino acids. J was trimmed by 9 bases and V by 4 bases; bases with no gene match: 7. The CDR3 coding sequence is TGTGCCAGCAGCCCCAGAGGACAGGGCAAAGCTTTCTTT. Residues: CASSPRGQGKAFF. The full variable domain, rest sourced from reference TRBV14 and TRBJ1-1, is EAGVTQFPSHSVIEKGQTVTLRCDPISGHDNLYWYRRVMGKEIKFLLHFVKESKQDESGMPNNRFLAERTGGTYSTLKVQPAELEDSGVYFCASSPRGQGKAFFGQGTRLTVV.

The CDR3 is CASSNNLNWLGQANTGELFF. DNA of the CDR3: TGTGCCAGCAGCAACAATCTCAATTGGTTGGGGCAAGCGAACACCGGGGAGCTGTTTTTT. This chain connects TRBV21-1 to TRBJ2-2; whether TRBD1, the table's D call, matches the DNA was not checked. TRBV21-1 is reported as a pseudogene. CDR3 length equals 20 residues.

V and J are TRBV16 and TRBJ1-6; no clear D gene. CDR1 and CDR2 (germline): KGHSY, FQNENV. Trimming stripped 0 bases from V and 7 bases from J, with 10 bases between. This CDR3 is built from 15 residues. The CDR3 sequence is CASSQSPPGNSPLHF. The DNA for the CDR3 is TGTGCCAGCAGCCAATCCCCCCCGGGAAATTCACCCCTCCACTTT.

The chain links TRBV12-3 or TRBV12-4 to TRBJ1-2; maybe TRBD1 (6 bases). The germline V and J ends were trimmed by 2 bases and 8 bases, with 9 bases remaining between them. CDR3 length: 12 amino acids. The CDR3 bases are TGTGCCAGCAGTTTAACAGGGCGCGGCTACACCTTC. It yields the protein CASSLTGRGYTF.

The chain carries TRBV30 and TRBJ1-1; 8 bases fit TRBD1. Germline values: CDR1 GTSNPN, CDR2 SVGIG (reference sequence). The CDR3 is 13 amino acids. V was clipped by 4 bases and J by 4 bases; unmatched bases: 5. DNA of the CDR3: TGTGCCTGGAAGGACAGGGATGGCACTGAAGCTTTCTTT. Protein: CAWKDRDGTEAFF.

This rearrangement joins TRBV15 to TRBJ2-6; the D is unclear. The CDR3 covers 15 residues. CDR1 LNHNV and CDR2 YYDKDF come from the germline V gene (reference sequence). V lost 5 bases to trimming and J lost 0 bases, with 8 bases between them. CDR3 bases: TGTGCCACCAGCCGTCCAGGCTCTGGGGCCAACGTCCTGACTTTC. It specifies CATSRPGSGANVLTF. The full variable domain, in which reference TRBV15 and TRBJ2-6 provide the parts outside the CDR3, is DAMVIQNPRYQVTQFGKPVTLSCSQTLNHNVMYWYQQKSSQAPKLLFHYYDKDFNNEADTPDNFQSRRPNTSFCFLDIRSPGLGDTAMYLCATSRPGSGANVLTFGAGSRLTVL.

V and J are TRBV5-1 and TRBJ2-5; unclear D gene. The germline gives CDR1 SGHRS, CDR2 YFSETQ. CDR3 size: 14 residues. The V gene lost 2 bases and the J gene lost 2 bases, with 10 bases spanning the gap. Written as DNA, the CDR3 is TGCGCCAGCAGCTTCGGGTGGCGACAAGAGACCCAGTACTTC. Translated, it gives CASSFGWRQETQYF.

The genes are TRBV9 and TRBJ2-2; D unresolved. The germline V gene encodes CDR1 SGDLS and CDR2 YYNGEE. CDR3 length: 14 residues. Between the trimmed V and J ends, which lost 0 bases and 4 bases, there was a span of 7 bases. The CDR3 coding sequence is TGTGCCAGCAGCGTAGCAGGAACCACCGGGGAGCTGTTTTTT. Protein: CASSVAGTTGELFF.

The V call is TRBV9, the J call TRBJ2-7; 11 bases align to TRBD2. This CDR3 spans 16 amino acids. V gave up 3 bases and J gave up 2 bases; unmatched junction bases: 7. Germline CDR1 is SGDLS and CDR2 is YYNGEE. The CDR3 coding sequence is TGTGCCAGCAGCGGGGAGACTAGCGGGGCAACCTACGAGCAGTACTTC. This translates into CASSGETSGATYEQYF.